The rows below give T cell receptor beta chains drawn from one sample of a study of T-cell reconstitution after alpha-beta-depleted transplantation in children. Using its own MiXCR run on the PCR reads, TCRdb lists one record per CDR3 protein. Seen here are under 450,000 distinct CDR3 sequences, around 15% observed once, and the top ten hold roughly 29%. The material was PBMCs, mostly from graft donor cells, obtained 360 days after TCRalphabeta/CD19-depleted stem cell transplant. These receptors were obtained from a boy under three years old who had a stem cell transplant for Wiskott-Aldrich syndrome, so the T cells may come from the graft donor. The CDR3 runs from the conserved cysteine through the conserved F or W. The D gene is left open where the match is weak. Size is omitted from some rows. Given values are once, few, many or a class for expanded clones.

DNA: TGCGCCAGCAGCCTGACTAGCGCCACCGGGGAGCTGTTTTTT
CDR3: CASSLTSATGELFF
V: TRBV5-1
D: TRBD2
size: NA
J: TRBJ2-2

DNA: TGCGCCAGCAGCAACCCAGGGGGCAATCAGCCCCAGCATTTT
CDR3: CASSNPGGNQPQHF
V: TRBV23-1
D: NA
size: NA
J: TRBJ1-5

DNA: TGCAGTGCTAGAGCGGGACAGGGGGCGTACATTCAGTACTTC
CDR3: CSARAGQGAYIQYF
V: TRBV20-1
D: TRBD1
size: NA
J: TRBJ2-4

DNA: TGCGCCAGCAGCTCCGACCCACACAGTACAGATACGCAGTATTTT
CDR3: CASSSDPHSTDTQYF
V: TRBV5-1
D: NA
size: NA
J: TRBJ2-3

DNA: TGTGCCAGCAGCCAAGATCCAGCGGGGGCCATAGATACGCAGTATTTT
CDR3: CASSQDPAGAIDTQYF
V: TRBV4-2
D: TRBD2
size: few
J: TRBJ2-3

DNA: TGTGCCAGCACCCCTTGGGTGGGGAGAGCGGCAGATACGCAGTATTTT
CDR3: CASTPWVGRAADTQYF
V: TRBV12-3/TRBV12-4
D: NA
size: NA
J: TRBJ2-3

DNA: TGTGCCAGCAGTTACTCGTCCCGCGGAAGCCTTAGAGAGCAGTACTTC
CDR3: CASSYSSRGSLREQYF
V: TRBV6-2/TRBV6-3
D: NA
size: few
J: TRBJ2-7

DNA: TGTGCCAGCAGCAGACAGGCGCAAGAGACCCAGTACTTC
CDR3: CASSRQAQETQYF
V: TRBV3-1
D: NA
size: NA
J: TRBJ2-5

DNA: TGCGCCAGCAGGGTCCCAGTTTACAATGAGCAGTTCTTC
CDR3: CASRVPVYNEQFF
V: TRBV5-1
D: NA
size: few
J: TRBJ2-1

DNA: TGCGCCAGCAGCGTTAGCGGGAGGAACACCGGGGAGCTGTTTTTT
CDR3: CASSVSGRNTGELFF
V: TRBV5-1
D: TRBD2
size: NA
J: TRBJ2-2

DNA: TGTGCCAGCTCGCCGCCAGCCCGCTCCTACAATGAGCAGTTCTTC
CDR3: CASSPPARSYNEQFF
V: TRBV6-2/TRBV6-3
D: NA
size: few
J: TRBJ2-1

DNA: TGCGCCAGCAGCCAAGGCGGGACAGGGGGCAATCAGCCCCAGCATTTT
CDR3: CASSQGGTGGNQPQHF
V: TRBV4-1
D: TRBD1
size: few
J: TRBJ1-5

DNA: TGTGCCAGCAGCCAAGCCAGGGGGCGTCCGTACAATGAGCAGTTCTTC
CDR3: CASSQARGRPYNEQFF
V: TRBV3-1
D: TRBD1
size: few
J: TRBJ2-1

DNA: TGCGCCAGCGGGCGGGACGGACGAAATTCACCCCTCCACTTT
CDR3: CASGRDGRNSPLHF
V: TRBV10-2
D: NA
size: many
J: TRBJ1-6

DNA: TGTGCCAGCAGTTTGCTAGCTGGAGAGACCCAGTACTTC
CDR3: CASSLLAGETQYF
V: TRBV12-3/TRBV12-4
D: NA
size: many
J: TRBJ2-5

DNA: TGTGCCAGCAATTCCCCGGGGTCGGCCTACGAGCAGTACTTC
CDR3: CASNSPGSAYEQYF
V: TRBV7-9
D: NA
size: many
J: TRBJ2-7

DNA: TGCAGTGCTAGAGTTCAGGGGAGCTCCTACAATGAGCAGTTCTTC
CDR3: CSARVQGSSYNEQFF
V: TRBV20-1
D: NA
size: many
J: TRBJ2-1

DNA: TGTGCCAGCAGCTTCAAAAAGACGGCAACCACAGATACGCAGTATTTT
CDR3: CASSFKKTATTDTQYF
V: TRBV6-6
D: NA
size: NA
J: TRBJ2-3